This entry concerns a single T cell receptor (beta chain). No antigen is known for it. These data come from a study of vaccination and CD4 T cells after COVID-19. The overall study: Overlapping spike peptides served as the stimulus for the cells. These peptides came from SARS-CoV-2 and from the common cold coronaviruses HCoV-NL63, HCoV-OC43 and HCoV-229E.

The CDR3 runs 17 residues. Germline V lookup: CDR1 MNHEY, CDR2 SMNVEV (reference sequence). The V and J ends lost 3 bases and 0 bases respectively, with 16 bases between them. The Oncomine TCR Beta short-read assay sequenced DNA from cultured CD4+ T cells. TCRdb reprocessed the PCR reads with MiXCR, giving one entry per CDR3 protein. Seen here are approximately 15,000 distinct CDR3 sequences, more than 65% observed once, and the top ten hold around 10%. The treatment denotes: roughly ten-day PBMC culture with coronavirus spike peptide pools or control peptides (ViraFEST assay). This chain links TRBV27 with TRBJ2-3; D remains unclear. The sequenced sample was CD4+ T cells from blood, cultured in vitro, obtained after SARS-CoV-2 vaccination. This receptor was taken from a human donor who received a COVID-19 vaccine. The CDR3 loop reads CASSFAALISSTDTQYF. The CDR3 DNA reads as TGTGCCAGCAGTTTCGCGGCCCTAATATCTAGCACAGATACGCAGTATTTT.